These 8 T cell receptor beta chains came from one sample sequenced in a study of cytomegalovirus exposure and HLA in healthy donors. Only in-frame clones appear in the TCRdb table, and some are missing; sequencing was by immunoSEQ multiplex PCR. The repertoire holds some 290,000 clones, with roughly 90% as singletons. Material for sequencing was PBMCs. The receptor set was obtained from a man under 40 in good health and CMV-seronegative.

The V and J genes are TRBV19 and TRBJ2-7; D is perhaps TRBD1 (5 bases). V was pared by 2 bases and J by 4 bases, with 9 bases between. CDR3 length: 13 amino acids. Germline V lookup: CDR1 LNHDA, CDR2 SQIVND (reference sequence). The CDR3 region is CASSITQGYEQYF. The DNA for the CDR3 is TGTGCCAGTAGTATAACGCAGGGTTACGAGCAGTACTTC.

The chain carries TRBV5-1 and TRBJ2-4; 13 bases align to TRBD2. Germline loops: CDR1 SGHRS, CDR2 YFSETQ. With V trimmed by 0 bases and J by 1 base, 7 bases remained unmatched. The CDR3 runs to 19 residues. The CDR3 bases are TGCGCCAGCAGCTTGGGACTAGCGGGGGGCTCTTTCGCCAAAAACATTCAGTACTTC. Translated: CASSLGLAGGSFAKNIQYF.

This sequence joins TRBV18 and TRBJ2-7, with 10 bases matching TRBD1. Germline V CDR1 and CDR2: KGHSH, LQKENI. The CDR3 is 15 residues long. V shed 0 bases, J shed 6 bases, and the junction held 5 bases outside the gene matches. The DNA of the CDR3 is TGTGCCAGCTCACCACCGACAGGGGGCGCGGGCGAGCAGTACTTC. This gives the protein CASSPPTGGAGEQYF.

The gene calls are TRBV7-9 and TRBJ1-2; the match to TRBD1 covers 11 bases. The germline V gene encodes CDR1 SEHNR and CDR2 FQNEAQ (reference sequence). CDR3 length: 15 residues. V lost 1 base, J lost 8 bases, and 6 bases stayed unmatched. CDR3: CASSLGTGGFGGYTF. CDR3 nucleotide sequence: TGTGCCAGCAGCTTAGGGACAGGGGGCTTCGGAGGCTACACCTTC.

This chain links TRBV7-9 with TRBJ2-7, with TRBD2 matching over 7 bases. This CDR3 comprises 18 residues. Germline V gene sequence: CDR1 SEHNR, CDR2 FQNEAQ (reference sequence). V dropped 4 bases and J dropped 3; count of bases not matched to a gene: 18. In DNA form, the CDR3 reads TGTGCCAGCAGCTCGCCGCCTCGGGGAGCGGGGCGATACTACGAGCAGTACTTC. Translating gives CASSSPPRGAGRYYEQYF.

Turning to this clone: Germline and junction disagree at one end, which may indicate a read error. This sample also contains other DNA sequences that code for the same CDR3. The chain is built from TRBV6-1 and TRBJ2-7; possibly TRBD1 for D (5 bases). The CDR3 is 13 residues long. CDR1 is MNHNS and CDR2 is SASEGT in the germline V gene. CDR3 protein: CASSEGQAYEQYF. The CDR3, as DNA: TGTGCCAGCAGCGAAGGACAAGCCTACGAGCAGTACTTC.

This chain connects TRBV10-1 to TRBJ2-7; 12 nucleotides line up with TRBD1. The V and J ends lost 4 bases and 2 bases, in that order; junction bases with no gene match: 3. Germline assignment: CDR1 WNHNN and CDR2 SYGVQD (reference sequence). This CDR3 has 15 amino acids. The CDR3: CASSAGTGGPYEQYF. The CDR3, as DNA: TGCGCCAGCAGTGCGGGGACAGGGGGCCCCTACGAGCAGTACTTC.

V usage is TRBV5-1 and J usage is TRBJ1-6; D is possibly TRBD1 (6 bases). V gave up 1 base and J gave up 7 bases, with 12 bases separating them. Germline assignment: CDR1 SGHRS and CDR2 YFSETQ. The CDR3 totals 15 residues. CDR3 DNA: TGCGCCAGCAGCTTGAGCTGGACAGCCAATTCACCCCTCCACTTT. This sequence encodes CASSLSWTANSPLHF.